This TCR beta chain was documented in a study of long-term antiretroviral therapy in people with HIV. General study findings and limits: Following ART, diversity rose but still fell short of transplant donor controls. At every time point, clones expanded before ART dominated the repertoire.

The United States was where all participants with HIV were treated. The authors ran the immunoSEQ assay, v3.0, at survey level. Produced via immunoSEQ multiplex PCR; TCRdb's table is partial and in-frame only. The table has 18,000 or so clones, roughly 78% seen once. To note about this clone: Its antigen is still unknown.

Sequences were derived from unsorted PBMCs, sampled at the start of antiretroviral therapy, before treatment. The receptor was isolated from a woman aged 35 to 49 with HIV.

CDR3 sequence: CASSIGGHLSYNSPLHF. The CDR3 DNA reads as TGTGCCAGTAGTATAGGGGGACATCTCTCCTATAATTCACCCCTCCACTTT. The chain recombines TRBV19 with TRBJ1-6, with TRBD1 as a possible D gene (6 bases). The CDR3 contains 17 residues. The germline gives CDR1 LNHDA, CDR2 SQIVND (reference sequence). The germline V and J ends were trimmed by 1 base and 0 bases, with 10 bases remaining between them.